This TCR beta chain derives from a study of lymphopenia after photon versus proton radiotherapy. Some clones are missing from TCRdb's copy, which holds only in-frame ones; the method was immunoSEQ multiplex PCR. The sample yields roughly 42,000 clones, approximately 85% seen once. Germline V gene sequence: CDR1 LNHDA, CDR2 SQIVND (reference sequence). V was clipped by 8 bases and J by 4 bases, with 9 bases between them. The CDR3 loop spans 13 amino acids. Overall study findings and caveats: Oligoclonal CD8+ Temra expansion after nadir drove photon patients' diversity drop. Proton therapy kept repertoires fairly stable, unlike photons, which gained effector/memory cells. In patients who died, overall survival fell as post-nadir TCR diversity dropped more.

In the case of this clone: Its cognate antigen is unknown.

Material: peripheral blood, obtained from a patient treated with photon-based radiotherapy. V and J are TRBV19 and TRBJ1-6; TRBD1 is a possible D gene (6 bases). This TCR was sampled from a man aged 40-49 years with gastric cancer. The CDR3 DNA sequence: TGTGCCAGTGGACAGCCGTATAATTCACCCCTCCACTTT. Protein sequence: CASGQPYNSPLHF.